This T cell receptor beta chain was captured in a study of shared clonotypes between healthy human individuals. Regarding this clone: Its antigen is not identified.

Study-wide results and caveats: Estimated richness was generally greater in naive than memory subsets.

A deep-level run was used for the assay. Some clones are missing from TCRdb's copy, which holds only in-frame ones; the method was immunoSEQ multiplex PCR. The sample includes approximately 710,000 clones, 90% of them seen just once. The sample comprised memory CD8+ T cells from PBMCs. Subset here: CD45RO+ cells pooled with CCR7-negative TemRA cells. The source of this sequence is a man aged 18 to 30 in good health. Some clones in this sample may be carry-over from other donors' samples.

The CDR3 nucleotides read TGCGCCAGCAGCCAAGATGGCGGAGAGACCCAGTACTTC. It specifies CASSQDGGETQYF. This chain connects TRBV4-3 to TRBJ2-5; D remains unclear. V was clipped by 0 bases and J by 4 bases, with 6 bases between them. CDR3 length: 13 amino acids. CDR1 LGHNA and CDR2 YSLEER come from the germline V gene.